Below, 10 T cell receptor beta chains from the same sample are listed, as sequenced in a study of radiotherapy plus CTLA-4 blockade in lung cancer. TCRdb's table, derived via immunoSEQ multiplex PCR, lists solely in-frame clones and lacks some. The data show about 49,000 clones, approximately 76% seen once. The sample was peripheral blood, taken from a patient treated with radiotherapy plus ipilimumab. These receptors were taken from a human donor with non-small cell lung cancer who had stable disease on radiotherapy plus ipilimumab.

J is TRBJ2-5 and V is TRBV19, with D perhaps being TRBD1 or TRBD2 (6 bases each). The CDR3 is made up of 15 amino acids. Trimming cost V 5 bases and J 1 base, with 14 bases left between them. Per germline, CDR1 LNHDA and CDR2 SQIVND (reference sequence). CDR3 nucleotides: TGTGCCAGTAGTCAGGGGCGGGGTGGCCAAGAGACCCAGTACTTC. Amino acids: CASSQGRGGQETQYF.

This clone was recorded a few times. J is TRBJ1-5 and V is TRBV7-6, with D unresolved. CDR1 SGHVS and CDR2 FNYEAQ come from the germline V gene. This CDR3 is built from 13 residues. Trimming shortened V by 5 bases and J by 9 bases, and 14 bases separated the two germline ends. CDR3 amino acids: CASSSRNMGPQHF. CDR3 nucleotide sequence: TGTGCCAGCAGCAGCAGGAACATGGGGCCCCAGCATTTT.

This sequence joins TRBV9 and TRBJ2-1; D may correspond to TRBD1 or TRBD2 (5 bases each). The CDR3 is made up of 15 amino acids. V was cut by 0 bases and J by 2 bases, with 9 bases left in between. CDR1 is SGDLS and CDR2 is YYNGEE in the germline V gene. The CDR3 loop is CASSVGGVAYNEQFF. The CDR3 nucleotides are TGTGCCAGCAGCGTAGGAGGGGTAGCCTACAATGAGCAGTTCTTC.

The chain combines TRBV5-6 with TRBJ2-2; 11 bases line up with TRBD1. The CDR3 spans 15 residues. V was clipped by 0 bases and J by 9 bases; unmatched bases: 4. Germline lookup yields CDR1 SGHDT and CDR2 YYEEEE. In DNA, the CDR3 is TGTGCCAGCAGCTTGGATCGGACAGGGGGCAGGGAGCTGTTTTTT. Protein product: CASSLDRTGGRELFF.

The V and J genes are TRBV6-5 and TRBJ2-5; D perhaps matches TRBD2 (6 bases). The CDR3 spans 14 residues. Germline V gene sequence: CDR1 MNHEY, CDR2 SVGAGI. Trimming removed 2 bases at V and 5 bases at J, with 12 bases between. CDR3 protein: CASSYGGYGETQYF. The CDR3 DNA reads TGTGCCAGCAGTTACGGGGGGTACGGGGAGACCCAGTACTTC.

V and J are TRBV30 and TRBJ1-3; D remains unclear. Germline V gene lookup returns CDR1 GTSNPN and CDR2 SVGIG (reference sequence). The CDR3 runs to 11 residues. Trimming shortened V by 5 bases and J by 4 bases, and 6 bases separated the two germline ends. The CDR3 DNA is TGTGCCTGGGGTGGAGGAAACACCATATATTTT. This translates into CAWGGGNTIYF.

This clone was detected only a few times. V gene TRBV5-1 combines with J gene TRBJ1-3; D possibly corresponds to TRBD1 (5 bases). Germline assignment: CDR1 SGHRS and CDR2 YFSETQ. Trimming took 4 bases from V and 0 from J, leaving 17 bases between them. The CDR3 runs 17 residues. The CDR3 spells CASSKYRGLDSGNTIYF. For the CDR3, the DNA is TGCGCCAGCAGCAAATACCGGGGCCTAGACTCTGGAAACACCATATATTTT.

The chain couples TRBV19 to TRBJ1-1; no clear D. Germline CDR1 is LNHDA and CDR2 is SQIVND (reference sequence). There are 11 residues in the CDR3. Trimming took off 4 bases at V and 4 bases at J, with 4 bases between the two ends. CDR3: CASSTSTEAFF. CDR3 nucleotide sequence: TGTGCCAGTAGTACTAGCACTGAAGCTTTCTTT.

The chain has TRBV7-9 and TRBJ1-2; D unclear. The V end lost 7 bases, the J end lost 13 bases, and 16 bases lay between the germline ends. CDR1 and CDR2 from the germline V gene are SEHNR and FQNEAQ (reference sequence). The CDR3 has 11 residues. CDR3 coding DNA: TGTGCCAGCACCTCCGTTCCGGGGTCCACCTTC. Translating it yields CASTSVPGSTF.

This rearrangement joins TRBV6-1 to TRBJ1-5; D gene uncertain. From germline, CDR1 is MNHNS and CDR2 SASEGT. CDR3 length: 15 amino acids. Trimming shortened V by 4 bases and J by 0 bases, and 10 bases separated the two germline ends. Written as DNA, the CDR3 is TGTGCCAGCAGTGGACCCGACCGTAGCAATCAGCCCCAGCATTTT. Encoded protein: CASSGPDRSNQPQHF.